This T cell receptor (beta chain) comes out of a study of T cells after yellow fever vaccination (dated by TCRdb to between 2017 and 2020). In the study overall: The SMART-Seq v4 Ultra Low Input RNA kit was used to prepare libraries from fractions with low cell numbers. Bulk TCR alpha and beta repertoires were sequenced longitudinally to track T-cell clones before and after primary and booster YFV17D yellow fever vaccination. Two healthy male donors made up the cohort, one aged 18 to 30 years and the other aged 30 to 40 years. Blood samples were taken at several timepoints before and after primary and secondary immunization, and bulk PBMC replicates and cell subsets were isolated.

This clonotype was observed a handful of times. Its specific antigen is unknown. Qualities for individual bases were not recorded, and no much larger clone is one base off. TCR cDNA was synthesized by 5'RACE template switching, which introduced a universal primer site and unique molecular identifiers. Priming for cDNA synthesis came from both the TCR alpha and TCR beta constant segments. Library amplification used two PCR steps, and the second PCR step added sample barcodes and sequencing adapters. Sequencing of libraries was performed on Illumina HiSeq 2500 (2x100 bp) or NovaSeq (2x150 bp). Processing in the source paper ran as follows. Demultiplexing of reads and collapsing into UMI consensus sequences were performed with MIGEC, and V(D)J alignment was carried out with MiXCR. Using edgeR on replicate PBMC samples, clonotypes were called vaccine-responding if FDR was below 0.01 and the log2 fold change was above 5 up to day 15. Each bulk clonotype was labeled CD4 or CD8 based on which sequenced repertoire, CD4 or CD8, contained the clonotype at higher abundance. The public reads were run again by TCRdb, first through fastp at Q25 and then through MiXCR, and only productive beta chains were kept. Each CDR3 protein appears once, grouped with its most common genes and DNA. Clone size and V and J calls follow TCRdb, not the original study. The sample table shows nearly 550,000 distinct CDR3 sequences, and about a fifth are seen once. The ten largest clonotypes hold around 15% of the sample.

The treatment or condition label of this sample denotes: live attenuated yellow fever vaccine strain. Two biological replicates of bulk PBMCs were collected at each blood-draw timepoint. A standard Ficoll-Paque protocol was used to isolate PBMCs from peripheral blood. TriZol was used to extract RNA from bulk PBMCs, CD4 and CD8 fractions, and dextramer-positive and dextramer-negative fractions. Trimming removed 1 base from V and 6 bases from J, leaving 7 bases between the germline ends. From the cysteine through the phenylalanine, the CDR3 covers 14 amino acids. Left in the record is the CDR3 DNA by itself, 42 bases read in frame from the first base. For CDR1 and CDR2, the germline V gene (reference sequence) lists LNHNV and YYDKDF. What the research found in general, with its limitations: Because only two donors were included in the study, the extent to which the findings can be generalized is limited. The secondary T-cell response was found to be weaker but faster than the primary response, with a peak reached on day 5 rather than on day 15. FACS-sorted repertoires could contain abundant contaminating clonotypes from the bulk population, so computational filtering was required. A small fraction of clonotypes appeared in both the CD4 and CD8 compartments, likely as a result of convergent recombination. After the booster, most clones that had expanded after primary vaccination were detected again (around 95% of CD4 and about 88% of CD8), suggesting broad maintenance of memory.

This TCR was sampled from a man aged 25 to 45 who received the YFV17D yellow fever vaccine. Sequences were derived from PBMCs, sampled 15 days after the yellow fever booster vaccination. Recombination joined TRBV15 with TRBJ2-6; the D gene is possibly TRBD1 or TRBD2, each agreeing over 5 bases. The CDR3 is CATSRAGTANVLTF. At the DNA level, the sequence is TGTGCCACCAGCAGAGCCGGGACGGCCAACGTCCTGACTTTC.